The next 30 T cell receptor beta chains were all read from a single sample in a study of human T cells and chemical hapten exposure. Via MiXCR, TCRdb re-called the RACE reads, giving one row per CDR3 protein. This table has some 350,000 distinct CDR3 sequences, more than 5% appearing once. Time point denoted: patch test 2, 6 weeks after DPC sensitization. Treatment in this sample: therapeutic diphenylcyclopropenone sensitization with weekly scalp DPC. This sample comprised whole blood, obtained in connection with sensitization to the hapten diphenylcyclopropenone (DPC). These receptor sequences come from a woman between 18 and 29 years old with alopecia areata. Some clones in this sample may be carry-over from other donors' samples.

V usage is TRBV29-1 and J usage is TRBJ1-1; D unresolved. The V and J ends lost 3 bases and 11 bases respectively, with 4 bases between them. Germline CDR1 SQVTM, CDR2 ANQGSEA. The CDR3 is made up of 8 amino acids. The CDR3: CSVDAAFF. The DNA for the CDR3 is TGCAGCGTTGACGCGGCTTTCTTT.

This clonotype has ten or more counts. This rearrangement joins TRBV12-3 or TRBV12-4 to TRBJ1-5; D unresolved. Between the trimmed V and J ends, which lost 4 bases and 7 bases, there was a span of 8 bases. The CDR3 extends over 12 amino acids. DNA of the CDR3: TGTGCCAGCAGTTCCTACGGGCAGCCCCAGCATTTT. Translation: CASSSYGQPQHF.

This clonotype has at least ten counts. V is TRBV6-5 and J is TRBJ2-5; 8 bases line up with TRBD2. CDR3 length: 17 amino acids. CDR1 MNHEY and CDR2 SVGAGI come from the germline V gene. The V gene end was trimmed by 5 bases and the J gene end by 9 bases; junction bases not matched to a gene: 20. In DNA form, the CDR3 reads TGTGCCAGCAGTCCTTCGACTTGGCGGGGGGACCAGTCGGCCCAGTACTTC. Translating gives CASSPSTWRGDQSAQYF.

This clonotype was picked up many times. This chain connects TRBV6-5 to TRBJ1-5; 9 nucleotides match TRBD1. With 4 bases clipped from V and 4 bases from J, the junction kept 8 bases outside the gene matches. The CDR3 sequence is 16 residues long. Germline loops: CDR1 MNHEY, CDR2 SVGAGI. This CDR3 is CASSSTPDRGNQPQHF. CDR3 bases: TGTGCCAGCAGTTCTACCCCGGACAGGGGAAATCAGCCCCAGCATTTT.

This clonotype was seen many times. CDR3 DNA sequence: TGCAGTGCCAACATTCTGGGGGGGCCCTACGAGCAGTACTTC. Encoded protein: CSANILGGPYEQYF. The gene calls are TRBV20-1 and TRBJ2-7; maybe TRBD2 (7 bases). CDR3 length: 14 residues. V lost 6 bases to trimming and J lost 2 bases, with 17 bases between them. The germline V gene encodes CDR1 DFQATT and CDR2 SNEGSKA (reference sequence).

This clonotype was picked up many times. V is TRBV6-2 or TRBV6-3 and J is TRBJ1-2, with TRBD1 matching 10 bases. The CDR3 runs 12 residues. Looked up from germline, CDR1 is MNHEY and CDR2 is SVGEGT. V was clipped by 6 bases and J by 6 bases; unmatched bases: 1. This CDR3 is CASRTGGDGYTF. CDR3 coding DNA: TGTGCCAGCAGGACAGGGGGCGATGGCTACACCTTC.

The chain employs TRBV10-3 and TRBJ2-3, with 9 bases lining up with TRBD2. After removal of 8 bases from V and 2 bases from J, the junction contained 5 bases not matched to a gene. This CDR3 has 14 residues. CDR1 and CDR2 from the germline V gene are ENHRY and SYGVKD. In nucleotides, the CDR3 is TGTGCCATCCGACTAGCGGAAATCACAGATACGCAGTATTTT. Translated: CAIRLAEITDTQYF.

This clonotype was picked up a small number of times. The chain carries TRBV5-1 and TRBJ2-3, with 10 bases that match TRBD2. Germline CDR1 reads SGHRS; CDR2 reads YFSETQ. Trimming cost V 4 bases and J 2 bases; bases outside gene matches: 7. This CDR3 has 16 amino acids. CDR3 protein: CASSPLAGMDTDTQYF. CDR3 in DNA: TGCGCCAGCAGCCCACTAGCGGGGATGGACACAGATACGCAGTATTTT.

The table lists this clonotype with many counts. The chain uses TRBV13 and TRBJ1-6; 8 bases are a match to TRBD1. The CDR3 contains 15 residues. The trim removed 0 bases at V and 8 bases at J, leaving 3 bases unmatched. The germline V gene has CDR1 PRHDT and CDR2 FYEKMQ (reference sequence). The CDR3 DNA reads TGTGCCAGCAGCTTAGGGACAGGGGCACATTCACCCCTCCACTTT. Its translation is CASSLGTGAHSPLHF.

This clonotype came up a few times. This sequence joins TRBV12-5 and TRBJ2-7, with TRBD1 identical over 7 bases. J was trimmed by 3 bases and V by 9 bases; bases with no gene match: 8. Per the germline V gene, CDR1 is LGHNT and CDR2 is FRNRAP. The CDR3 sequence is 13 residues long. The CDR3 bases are TGTGCTAGCACCATGACAGGGTACTACGAGCAGTACTTC. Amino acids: CASTMTGYYEQYF.

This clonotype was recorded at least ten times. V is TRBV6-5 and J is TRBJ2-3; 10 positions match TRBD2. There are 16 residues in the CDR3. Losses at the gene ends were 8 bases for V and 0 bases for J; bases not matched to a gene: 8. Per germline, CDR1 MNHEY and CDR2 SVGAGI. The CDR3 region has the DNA TGTGCCAGCCGTAGGACTAGCGGTTTTAGCACAGATACGCAGTATTTT. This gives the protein CASRRTSGFSTDTQYF.

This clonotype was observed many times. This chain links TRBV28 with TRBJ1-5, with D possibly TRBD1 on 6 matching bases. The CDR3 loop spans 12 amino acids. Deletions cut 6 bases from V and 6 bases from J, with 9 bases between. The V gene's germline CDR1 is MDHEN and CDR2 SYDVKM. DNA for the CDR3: TGTGCCAGCAGAGGGGGGTCTCAGCCCCAGCATTTT. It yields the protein CASRGGSQPQHF.

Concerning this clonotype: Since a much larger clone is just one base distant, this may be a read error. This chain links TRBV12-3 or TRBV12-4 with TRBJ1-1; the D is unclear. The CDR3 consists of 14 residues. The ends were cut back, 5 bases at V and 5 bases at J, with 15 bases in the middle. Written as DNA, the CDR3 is TGTGCCAGCAGTCCCCAGGTTGCCGGGACTGAAGCTTTCTTT. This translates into CASSPQVAGTEAFF.

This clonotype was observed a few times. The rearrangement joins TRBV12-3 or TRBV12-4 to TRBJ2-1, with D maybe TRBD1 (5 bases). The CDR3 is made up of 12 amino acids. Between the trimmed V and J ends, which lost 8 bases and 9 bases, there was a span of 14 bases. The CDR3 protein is CASWWGLGEQFF. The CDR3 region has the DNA TGTGCCAGCTGGTGGGGCTTGGGTGAGCAGTTCTTC.

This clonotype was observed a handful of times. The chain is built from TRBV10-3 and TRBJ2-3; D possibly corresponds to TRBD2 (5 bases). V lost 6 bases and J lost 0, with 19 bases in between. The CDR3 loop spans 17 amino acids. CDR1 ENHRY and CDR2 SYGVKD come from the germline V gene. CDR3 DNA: TGTGCCATCAGCGAGGGAAAGGGCAGTATTAGCACAGATACGCAGTATTTT. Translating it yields CAISEGKGSISTDTQYF.

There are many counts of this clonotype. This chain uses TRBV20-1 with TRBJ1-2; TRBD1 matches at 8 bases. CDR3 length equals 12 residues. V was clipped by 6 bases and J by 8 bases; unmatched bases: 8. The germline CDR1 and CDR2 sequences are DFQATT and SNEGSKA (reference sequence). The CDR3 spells CSASQGVFGYTF. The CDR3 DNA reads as TGCAGTGCGTCACAGGGGGTGTTCGGCTACACCTTC.

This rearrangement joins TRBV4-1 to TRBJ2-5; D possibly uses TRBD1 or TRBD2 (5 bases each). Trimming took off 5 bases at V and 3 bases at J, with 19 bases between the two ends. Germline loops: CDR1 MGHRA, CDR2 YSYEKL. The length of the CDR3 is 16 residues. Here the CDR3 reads CASSTILGDGEETQYF. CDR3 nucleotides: TGCGCCAGCAGCACTATTTTGGGGGACGGTGAAGAGACCCAGTACTTC.

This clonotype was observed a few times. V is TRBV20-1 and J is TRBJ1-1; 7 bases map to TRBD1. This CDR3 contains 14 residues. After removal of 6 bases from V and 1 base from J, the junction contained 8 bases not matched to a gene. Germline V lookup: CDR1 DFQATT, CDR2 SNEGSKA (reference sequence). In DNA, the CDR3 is TGCAGTGCCCCGACCGGGACAGCGAACACTGAAGCTTTCTTT. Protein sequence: CSAPTGTANTEAFF.

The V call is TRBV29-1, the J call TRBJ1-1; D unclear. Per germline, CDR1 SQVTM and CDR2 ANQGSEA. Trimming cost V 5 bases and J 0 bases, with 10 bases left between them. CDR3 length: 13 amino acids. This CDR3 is CSVYQAMNTEAFF. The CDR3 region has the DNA TGCAGCGTTTACCAGGCGATGAACACTGAAGCTTTCTTT.

Here the CDR3 DNA reads TGCAGTGTCCGGCGGGGATACAATGAGCAGTTCTTC. Translation gives CSVRRGYNEQFF. J is TRBJ2-1 and V is TRBV20-1, with TRBD2 as a possible D gene (6 bases). Germline CDR1 is DFQATT and CDR2 is SNEGSKA (reference sequence). V lost 7 bases, J lost 4 bases, and 11 bases lay in between. The CDR3 runs to 12 residues.

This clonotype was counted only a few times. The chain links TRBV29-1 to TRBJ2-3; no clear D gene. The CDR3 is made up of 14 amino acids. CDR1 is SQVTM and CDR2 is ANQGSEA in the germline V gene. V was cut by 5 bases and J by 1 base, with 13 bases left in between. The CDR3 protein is CSVFPRMGTDTQYF. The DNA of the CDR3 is TGCAGCGTTTTCCCACGAATGGGCACAGATACGCAGTATTTT.

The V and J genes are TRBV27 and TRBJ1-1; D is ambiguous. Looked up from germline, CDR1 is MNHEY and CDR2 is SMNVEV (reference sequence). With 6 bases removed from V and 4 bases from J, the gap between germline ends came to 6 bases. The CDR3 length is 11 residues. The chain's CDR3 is CASRFSTEAFF. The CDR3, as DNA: TGTGCCAGCAGGTTTTCCACTGAAGCTTTCTTT.

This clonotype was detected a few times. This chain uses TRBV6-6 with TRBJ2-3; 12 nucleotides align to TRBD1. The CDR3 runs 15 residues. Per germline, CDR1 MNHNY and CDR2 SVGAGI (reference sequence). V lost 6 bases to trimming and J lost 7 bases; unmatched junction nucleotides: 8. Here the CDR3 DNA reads TGTGCCAGCAGACGTCCGGGACAGGGGGCCTATACGCAGTATTTT. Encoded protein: CASRRPGQGAYTQYF.

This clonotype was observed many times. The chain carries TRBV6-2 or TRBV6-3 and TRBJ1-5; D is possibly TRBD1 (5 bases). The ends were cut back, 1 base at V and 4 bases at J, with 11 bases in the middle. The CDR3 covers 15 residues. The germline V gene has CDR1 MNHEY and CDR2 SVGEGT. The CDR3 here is CASSYWGTLNQPQHF. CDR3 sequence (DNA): TGTGCCAGCAGTTACTGGGGCACCCTAAATCAGCCCCAGCATTTT.

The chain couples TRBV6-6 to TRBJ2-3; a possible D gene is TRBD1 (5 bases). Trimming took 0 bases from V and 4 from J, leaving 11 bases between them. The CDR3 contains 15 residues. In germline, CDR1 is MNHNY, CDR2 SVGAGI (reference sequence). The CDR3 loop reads CASSYSSRAADTQYF. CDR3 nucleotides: TGTGCCAGCAGTTACTCGAGCAGGGCTGCAGATACGCAGTATTTT.

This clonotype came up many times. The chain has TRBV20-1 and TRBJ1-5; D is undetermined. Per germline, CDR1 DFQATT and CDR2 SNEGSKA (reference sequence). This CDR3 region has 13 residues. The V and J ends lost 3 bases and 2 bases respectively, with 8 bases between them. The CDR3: CSARGSGNQPQHF. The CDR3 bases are TGCAGTGCTAGGGGATCCGGCAATCAGCCCCAGCATTTT.

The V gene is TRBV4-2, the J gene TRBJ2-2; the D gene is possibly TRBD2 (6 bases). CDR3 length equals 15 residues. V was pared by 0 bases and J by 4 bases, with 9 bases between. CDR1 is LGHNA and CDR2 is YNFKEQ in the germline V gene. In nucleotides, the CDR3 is TGTGCCAGCAGCCAAGAGGGGGGTCTCACCGGGGAGCTGTTTTTT. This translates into CASSQEGGLTGELFF.

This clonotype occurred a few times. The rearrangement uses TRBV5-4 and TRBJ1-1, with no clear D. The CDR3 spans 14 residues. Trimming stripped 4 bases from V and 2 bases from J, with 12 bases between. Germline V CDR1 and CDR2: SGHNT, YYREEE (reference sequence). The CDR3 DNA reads TGTGCCAGCAGCGGGGATCCCATAAACACTGAAGCTTTCTTT. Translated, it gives CASSGDPINTEAFF. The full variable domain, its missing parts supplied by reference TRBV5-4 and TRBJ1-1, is ETGVTQSPTHLIKTRGQQVTLRCSSQSGHNTVSWYQQALGQGPQFIFQYYREEENGRGNFPPRFSGLQFPNYSSELNVNALELDDSALYLCASSGDPINTEAFFGQGTRLTVV.

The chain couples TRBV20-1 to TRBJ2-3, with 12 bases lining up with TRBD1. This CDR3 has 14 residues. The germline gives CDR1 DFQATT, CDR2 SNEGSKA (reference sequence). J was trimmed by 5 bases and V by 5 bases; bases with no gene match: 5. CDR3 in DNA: TGCAGTGCTTGGGACAGGGGGCTGGGAGATACGCAGTATTTT. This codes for CSAWDRGLGDTQYF.

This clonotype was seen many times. DNA for the CDR3: TGTGCCAGCAGTGAGGGGCGGGGCACTGAAGCTTTCTTT. This translates into CASSEGRGTEAFF. This sequence joins TRBV12-3 or TRBV12-4 and TRBJ1-1, with TRBD1 as a possible D gene (5 bases). The germline V and J ends were trimmed by 5 bases and 4 bases, with 11 bases remaining between them. The CDR3 length is 13 residues.